This TCR beta chain came from a study of beta chain features in type 1 diabetes. About the study: Examination spanned 100 million to 120 million sorted cells from all samples.

Regarding this clone: Antigen: not known.

CDR1 and CDR2 from the germline V gene are SGHVS and FNYEAQ. V gave up 1 base and J gave up 1 base; unmatched junction bases: 5. CDR3 length: 16 residues. Findings and limits, study-wide: A moderate, significant TCRB CDR3 shortening appeared in type 1 diabetes across four CD4+ subsets. Comparison showed that naive, central memory and Treg TCRB repertoires appeared more similar among patients than among healthy donors.

The whole isolated RNA underwent reverse transcription, so sequencing captured expressed TCRB transcripts. Measured with immunoSEQ multiplex PCR; TCRdb has only the in-frame clones, and not every one. The sample shows nearly 700,000 clones, around 15% of them seen only once. The chain is built from TRBV7-6 and TRBJ1-1, with 8 nucleotides matching TRBD1. This TCR came from a man between 18 and 35 years old with type 1 diabetes. Material: naive CD4+ T cells from blood. The CDR3 DNA is TGTGCCAGCAGCTTAGGGAGGACAGGGACGAACACTGAAGCTTTCTTT. Translation gives CASSLGRTGTNTEAFF.